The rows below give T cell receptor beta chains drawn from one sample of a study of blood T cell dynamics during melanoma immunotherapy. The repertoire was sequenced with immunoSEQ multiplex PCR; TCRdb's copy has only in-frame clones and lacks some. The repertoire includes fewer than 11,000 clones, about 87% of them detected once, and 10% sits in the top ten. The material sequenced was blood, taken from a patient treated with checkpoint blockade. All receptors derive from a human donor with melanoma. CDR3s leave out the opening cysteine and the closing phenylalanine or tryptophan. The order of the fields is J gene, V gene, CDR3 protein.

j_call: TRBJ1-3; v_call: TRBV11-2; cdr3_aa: ASSLGRSGYTIY
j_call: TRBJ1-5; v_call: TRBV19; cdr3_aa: ASSTREGGYQPQH
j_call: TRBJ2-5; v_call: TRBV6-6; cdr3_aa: ASSYGGSQETQY
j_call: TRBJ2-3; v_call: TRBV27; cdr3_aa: ASNPPRDFSTDTQY
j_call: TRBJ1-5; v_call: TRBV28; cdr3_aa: ASRGNQPQH
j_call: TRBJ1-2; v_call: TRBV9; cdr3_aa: ASTLSQGSGGYT
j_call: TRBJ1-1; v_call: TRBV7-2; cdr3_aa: ASSLGGRTEAF
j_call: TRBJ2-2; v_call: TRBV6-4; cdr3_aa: ASRWAVNTGELF
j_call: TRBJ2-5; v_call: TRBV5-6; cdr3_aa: ASSFKDRQTQY
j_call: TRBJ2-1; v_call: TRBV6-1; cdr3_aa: ASSERFGGAYNEQF
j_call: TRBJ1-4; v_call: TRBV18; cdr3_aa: ASSPSNEKLF
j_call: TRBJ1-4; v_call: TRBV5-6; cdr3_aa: ASSFDPRATNEKLF
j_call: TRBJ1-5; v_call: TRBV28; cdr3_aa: ASFEKGPNQPQH
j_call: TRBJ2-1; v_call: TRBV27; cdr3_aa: ASSLGGTYNEQF
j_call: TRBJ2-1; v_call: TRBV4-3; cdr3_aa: ASSFGPQEHEQF
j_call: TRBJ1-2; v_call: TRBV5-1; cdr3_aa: ASHSGTGYYGYT
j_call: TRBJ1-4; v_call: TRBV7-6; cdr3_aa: ASQRGSYEKLF
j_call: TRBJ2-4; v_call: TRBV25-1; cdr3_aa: ASSAGLAGAPNIQY
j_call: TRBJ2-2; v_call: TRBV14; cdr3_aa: ASSQGFNTGELF
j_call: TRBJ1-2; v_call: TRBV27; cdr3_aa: ASSLNRASNGYT
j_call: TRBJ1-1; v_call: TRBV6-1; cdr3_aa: ASSEVRATEAF
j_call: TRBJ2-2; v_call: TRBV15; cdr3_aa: ATSRDIAGTGELF
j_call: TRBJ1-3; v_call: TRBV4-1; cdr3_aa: ASSQGIVSGAGGSGNTIY
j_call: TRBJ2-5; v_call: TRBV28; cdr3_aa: ASSRRDRQETQY
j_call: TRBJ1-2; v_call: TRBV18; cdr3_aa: ASSPNPDQGGYT
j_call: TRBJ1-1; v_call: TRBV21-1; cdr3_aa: ASSKFKLSSDRMNTEAF
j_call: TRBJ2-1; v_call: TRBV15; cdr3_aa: ATSRDPGLSNEQF
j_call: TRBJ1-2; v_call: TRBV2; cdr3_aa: ASSRGPGYGYT
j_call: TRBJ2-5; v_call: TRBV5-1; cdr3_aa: ASSYPGGETQY
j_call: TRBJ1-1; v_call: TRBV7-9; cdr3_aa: ASSPHQGGQGGTEAF
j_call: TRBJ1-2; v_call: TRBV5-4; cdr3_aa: ASSSGGYGYT
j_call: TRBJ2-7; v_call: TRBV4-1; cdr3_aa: ASSPKGTGAYEQY
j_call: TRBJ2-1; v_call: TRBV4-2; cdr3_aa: ASSQGPLTRDLSEQF
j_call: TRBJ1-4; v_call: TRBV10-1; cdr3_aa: ASSETRQGAREKLF
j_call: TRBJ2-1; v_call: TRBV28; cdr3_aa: ASSTAAQINEQF
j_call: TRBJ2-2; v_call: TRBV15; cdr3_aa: ATSRPPGLTYTGELF
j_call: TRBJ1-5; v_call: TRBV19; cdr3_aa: ASSPDRVGVQPQH
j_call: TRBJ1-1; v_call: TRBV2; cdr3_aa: ASGTDFSAEAF
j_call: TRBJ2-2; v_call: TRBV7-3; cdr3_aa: ASADRGAGELF
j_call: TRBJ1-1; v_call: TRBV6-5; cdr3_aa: ASSYSRGMNEAF
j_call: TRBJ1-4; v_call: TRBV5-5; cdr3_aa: ASAFFSTNEKLF
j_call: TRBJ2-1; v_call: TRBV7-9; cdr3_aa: ASSPGTSGVPNEQF
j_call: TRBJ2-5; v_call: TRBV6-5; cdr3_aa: ASSRQPQETQY
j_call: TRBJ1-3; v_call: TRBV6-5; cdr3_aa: ASSYKGGNTIY
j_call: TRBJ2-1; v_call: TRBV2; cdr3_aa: ASSAGGGYNEQF
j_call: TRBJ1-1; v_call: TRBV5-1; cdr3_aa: ASSLLTLNTEAF
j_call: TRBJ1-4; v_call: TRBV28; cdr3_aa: ASSLSGTGTEKLF
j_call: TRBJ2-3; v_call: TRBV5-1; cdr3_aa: ASSLLVGRARDTQY
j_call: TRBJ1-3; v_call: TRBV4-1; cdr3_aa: ASSHLVDRGGNTIY
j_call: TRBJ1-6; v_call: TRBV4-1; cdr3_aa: ASSQGWSPLH
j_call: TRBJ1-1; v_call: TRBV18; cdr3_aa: ASSLPDSTEAF
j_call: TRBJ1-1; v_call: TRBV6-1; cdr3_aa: ASSEYSGVTEAF
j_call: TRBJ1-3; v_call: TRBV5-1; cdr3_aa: ASRLDRTPSGNTIY
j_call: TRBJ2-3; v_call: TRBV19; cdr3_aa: ASSIGQVPSTDTQY